This TCR beta chain emerged from a study of blood T cells in healthy people across ages. General observations from the study: Samples with more naive T cells showed higher observed beta diversity.

For this clonotype: The antigen is not known.

Each sample gave at least 6 million isolated PBMCs. The germline CDR1 and CDR2 sequences are DFQATT and SNEGSKA (reference sequence). CDR3 length: 15 amino acids. The junction had 8 bases not matched to a gene; V was cut back by 2 bases and J by 2 bases. The authors ran a second PCR of about 7 to 12 cycles using a sample-barcoded 5' primer and a J-beta primer mix. TCRdb analysed the 5' RACE reads with MiXCR anew, one entry per CDR3 protein. Counted here are 1.5 million to 1.9 million distinct CDR3 sequences, approximately 42% occurring once; the ten biggest clones make up 4%. The chain carries TRBV20-1 and TRBJ1-2; TRBD1 matches at 7 bases. The sample comprised blood. This receptor was taken from a woman between 18 and 29 years old in good health. Here the CDR3 DNA reads TGCAGTGCTAGACCACACAGGGGCCACAACTATGGCTACACCTTC. Protein: CSARPHRGHNYGYTF.